This T cell receptor beta chain derives from a study of identifying expanded T cells in peripheral blood. Between the trimmed V and J ends, which lost 3 bases and 2 bases, there was a span of 12 bases. CDR1 is LNHDA and CDR2 is SQIVND in the germline V gene (reference sequence). This CDR3 has 15 amino acids. The method was immunoSEQ multiplex PCR; TCRdb's version includes in-frame clones alone and lacks a portion of them. The sample includes about 78,000 clones, 88% of them seen just once. The clonotype originates from a person aged 18-69 years in good health. Sequenced input: blood. The rearrangement uses TRBV19 and TRBJ2-3; possible D gene TRBD2, 7 bases. The CDR3 bases are TGTGCCAGTAGTATTAGGGGGGGGGCCACAGATACGCAGTATTTT. Protein: CASSIRGGATDTQYF.